This TCR beta chain comes out of a study of blood T cell repertoires in COVID-19. TCRdb's copy holds only in-frame clones and misses some; the assay was immunoSEQ multiplex PCR. The table records just over 95,000 clones, 82% of them present only once. Germline-derived CDR1 and CDR2 are KGHSH and LQKENI. J lost 4 bases, V lost 1 base, and 1 base had no gene match. The CDR3 is 16 residues long. This rearrangement joins TRBV18 to TRBJ2-1, with 13 nucleotides matching TRBD2. The sequence derives from a man aged 80 or over with acute or convalescent COVID-19. The sequenced sample was peripheral blood. The CDR3 sequence: CASSPQTSGGYNEQFF. CDR3 nucleotide sequence: TGTGCCAGCTCACCACAGACTAGCGGGGGGTACAATGAGCAGTTCTTC.